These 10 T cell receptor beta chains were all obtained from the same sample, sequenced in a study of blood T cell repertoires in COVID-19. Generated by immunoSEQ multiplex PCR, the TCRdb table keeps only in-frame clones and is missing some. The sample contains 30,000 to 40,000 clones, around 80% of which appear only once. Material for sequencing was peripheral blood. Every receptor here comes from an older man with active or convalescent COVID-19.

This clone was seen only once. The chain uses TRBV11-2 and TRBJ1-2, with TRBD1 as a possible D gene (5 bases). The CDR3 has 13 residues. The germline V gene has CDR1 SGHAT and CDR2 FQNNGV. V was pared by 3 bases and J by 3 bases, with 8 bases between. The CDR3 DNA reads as TGTGCCAGCAGCTTGGGGGGAGACTATGGCTACACCTTC. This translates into CASSLGGDYGYTF.

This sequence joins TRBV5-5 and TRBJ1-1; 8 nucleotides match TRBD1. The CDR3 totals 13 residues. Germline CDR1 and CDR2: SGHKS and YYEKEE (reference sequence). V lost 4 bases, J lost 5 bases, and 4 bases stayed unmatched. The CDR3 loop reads CASSLRGLTEAFF. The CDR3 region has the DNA TGTGCCAGCAGCCTCAGGGGGCTTACTGAAGCTTTCTTT.

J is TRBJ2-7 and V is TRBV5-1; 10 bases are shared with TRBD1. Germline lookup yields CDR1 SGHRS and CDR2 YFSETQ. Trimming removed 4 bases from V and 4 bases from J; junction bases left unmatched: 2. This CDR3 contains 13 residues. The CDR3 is CASSRDRGYEQYF. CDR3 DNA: TGCGCCAGCAGCCGGGACAGGGGTTACGAGCAGTACTTC. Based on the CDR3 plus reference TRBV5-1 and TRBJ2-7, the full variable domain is KAGVTQTPRYLIKTRGQQVTLSCSPISGHRSVSWYQQTPGQGLQFLFEYFSETQRNKGNFPGRFSGRQFSNSRSEMNVSTLELGDSALYLCASSRDRGYEQYFGPGTRLTVT.

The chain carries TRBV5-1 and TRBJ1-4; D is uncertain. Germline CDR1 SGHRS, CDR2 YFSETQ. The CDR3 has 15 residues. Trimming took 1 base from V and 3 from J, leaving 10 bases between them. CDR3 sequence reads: CASSLMAGSNEKLFF. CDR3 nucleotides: TGCGCCAGCAGCTTGATGGCAGGTTCTAATGAAAAACTGTTTTTT.

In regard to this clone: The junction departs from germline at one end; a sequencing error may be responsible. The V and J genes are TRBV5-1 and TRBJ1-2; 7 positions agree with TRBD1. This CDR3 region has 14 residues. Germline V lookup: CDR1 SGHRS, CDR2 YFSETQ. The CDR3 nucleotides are TGCGTCAGCAGCCCAGGGGGGCTGGACTATGGCTACACCTTC. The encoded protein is CVSSPGGLDYGYTF.

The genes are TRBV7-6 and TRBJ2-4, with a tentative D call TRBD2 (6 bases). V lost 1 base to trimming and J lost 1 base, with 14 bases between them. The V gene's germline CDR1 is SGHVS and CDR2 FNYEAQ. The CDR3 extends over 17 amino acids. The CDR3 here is CASSLGPGSRAKNIQYF. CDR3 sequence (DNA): TGTGCCAGCAGCTTAGGTCCCGGGAGTAGGGCCAAAAACATTCAGTACTTC.

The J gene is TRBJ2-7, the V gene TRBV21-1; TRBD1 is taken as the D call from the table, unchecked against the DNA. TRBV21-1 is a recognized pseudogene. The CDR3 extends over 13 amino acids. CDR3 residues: CASSNWTGAEQYF. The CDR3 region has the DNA TGTGCCAGCAGCAACTGGACAGGGGCCGAGCAGTACTTC.

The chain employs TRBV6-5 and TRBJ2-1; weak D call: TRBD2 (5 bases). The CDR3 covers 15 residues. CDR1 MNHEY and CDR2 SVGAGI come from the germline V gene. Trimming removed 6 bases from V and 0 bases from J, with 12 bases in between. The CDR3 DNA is TGTGCCAGCAGAGGAGACTACCTCTCCTACAATGAGCAGTTCTTC. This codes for CASRGDYLSYNEQFF.

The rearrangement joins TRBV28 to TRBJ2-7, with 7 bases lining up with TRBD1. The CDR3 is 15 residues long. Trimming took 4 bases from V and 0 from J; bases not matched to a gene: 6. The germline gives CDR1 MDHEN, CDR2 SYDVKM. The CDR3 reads CASSSGQANSYEQYF. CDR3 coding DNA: TGTGCCAGCAGTTCCGGACAGGCCAACTCCTACGAGCAGTACTTC. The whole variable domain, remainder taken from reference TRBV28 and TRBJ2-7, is DVKVTQSSRYLVKRTGEKVFLECVQDMDHENMFWYRQDPGLGLRLIYFSYDVKMKEKGDIPEGYSVSREKKERFSLILESASTNQTSMYLCASSSGQANSYEQYFGPGTRLTVT.

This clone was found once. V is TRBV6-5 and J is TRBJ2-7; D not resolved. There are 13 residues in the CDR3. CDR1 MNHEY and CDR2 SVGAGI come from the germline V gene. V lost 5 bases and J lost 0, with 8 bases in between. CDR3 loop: CASSPSPSYEQYF. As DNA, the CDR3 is TGTGCCAGCAGTCCCTCCCCCTCCTACGAGCAGTACTTC.